The 14 T cell receptor beta chains given below trace back to one sample, sequenced in a study of cytomegalovirus exposure and HLA in healthy donors. PCR involved 60 Vbeta and 13 Jbeta primers. TCRdb's copy holds only in-frame clones and misses some; the assay was immunoSEQ multiplex PCR. This sample has 200,000 or so clones; roughly four fifths occur once, and the top ten carry roughly 0.095%. Material: PBMCs. These receptors came from a boy aged 2-9 years in good health and CMV-seronegative.

V is TRBV7-3 and J is TRBJ2-4, with TRBD2 as a possible D gene (5 bases). Trimming took off 0 bases at V and 9 bases at J, with 24 bases between the two ends. The CDR3 runs 18 residues. Per germline, CDR1 SGHTA and CDR2 FQGTGA. Here the CDR3 DNA reads TGTGCCAGCAGCTTAACCCTCCTACTAGGCCGGTACGTTAGCATTCAGTACTTC. Translating it yields CASSLTLLLGRYVSIQYF.

The V gene is TRBV5-1, the J gene TRBJ2-1; maybe TRBD1 (8 bases). Germline V gene lookup returns CDR1 SGHRS and CDR2 YFSETQ. The CDR3 spans 24 residues. Trimming shortened V by 0 bases and J by 3 bases, and 37 bases separated the two germline ends. The CDR3 region has the DNA TGCGCCAGCAGCTTGGATGGCGCCCGAATACCCTGGCGGGGGACAGGAGGAATCTACAATGAGCAGTTCTTC. Translation: CASSLDGARIPWRGTGGIYNEQFF. Full variable domain (rest looked up from reference TRBV5-1 and TRBJ2-1): KAGVTQTPRYLIKTRGQQVTLSCSPISGHRSVSWYQQTPGQGLQFLFEYFSETQRNKGNFPGRFSGRQFSNSRSEMNVSTLELGDSALYLCASSLDGARIPWRGTGGIYNEQFFGPGTRLTVL.

The chain couples TRBV6-1 to TRBJ2-7; 7 bases agree with TRBD2. V lost 5 bases, J lost 2 bases, and 9 bases stayed unmatched. The CDR3 totals 15 residues. Germline V gene sequence: CDR1 MNHNS, CDR2 SASEGT. The CDR3 coding sequence is TGTGCCAGCAGTCCTTTTTTAGCGGGCCCCTACGAGCAGTACTTC. Translated: CASSPFLAGPYEQYF.

The rearrangement uses TRBV7-9 and TRBJ2-1; 9 bases align to TRBD1. Germline V lookup: CDR1 SEHNR, CDR2 FQNEAQ (reference sequence). The J segment lost 9 bases and the V segment lost 5 bases, leaving 14 bases of the junction unmatched. There are 16 residues in the CDR3. CDR3 region: CASSLTGTGTLIEQFF. The CDR3 DNA reads TGTGCCAGCAGCCTCACCGGGACAGGGACATTAATTGAGCAGTTCTTC.

The count of this clone is one. V gene TRBV7-2 combines with J gene TRBJ1-2; a possible D gene is TRBD1 (6 bases). V was clipped by 2 bases and J by 0 bases, with 10 bases between them. Germline V lookup: CDR1 SGHTA, CDR2 FQGNSA. This CDR3 region has 15 residues. CDR3 amino acids: CASSLTGQANYGYTF. The CDR3, as DNA: TGTGCCAGCAGCTTAACGGGACAAGCTAACTATGGCTACACCTTC.

The gene calls are TRBV2 and TRBJ2-7; the match to TRBD2 covers 10 bases. Trimming removed 5 bases from V and 3 bases from J; junction bases left unmatched: 4. CDR3 length: 14 residues. Germline V gene sequence: CDR1 SNHLY, CDR2 FYNNEI. The CDR3: CASSSSGGIYEQYF. The CDR3 bases are TGTGCCAGCAGTAGTAGCGGGGGGATCTACGAGCAGTACTTC.

The chain carries TRBV28 and TRBJ1-1; D perhaps matches TRBD1 (6 bases). With 6 bases removed from V and 4 bases from J, the gap between germline ends came to 15 bases. The germline gives CDR1 MDHEN, CDR2 SYDVKM. This CDR3 has 14 residues. The chain's CDR3 is CASSSTGTSTEAFF. DNA of the CDR3: TGTGCCAGCAGCTCCACAGGGACCAGCACTGAAGCTTTCTTT.

The chain uses TRBV5-4 and TRBJ2-7; TRBD1 matches at 10 bases. Germline assignment: CDR1 SGHNT and CDR2 YYREEE (reference sequence). Trimming took 4 bases from V and 3 from J; bases not matched to a gene: 7. The CDR3 length is 15 residues. In DNA, the CDR3 is TGTGCCAGCAGCCCGGGGGGACAGGGGTACTACGAGCAGTACTTC. Translating gives CASSPGGQGYYEQYF.

This chain links TRBV30 with TRBJ1-4, with TRBD1 matching over 9 bases. The CDR3 is 15 amino acids. Germline V gives CDR1 GTSNPN, CDR2 SVGIG (reference sequence). The J segment lost 6 bases and the V segment lost 3 bases, leaving 8 bases of the junction unmatched. CDR3 in amino acids: CAWSPPGTGYEKLFF. The CDR3, as DNA: TGTGCCTGGAGCCCCCCCGGGACAGGGTATGAAAAACTGTTTTTT.

This chain uses TRBV11-2 with TRBJ1-3; 8 positions agree with TRBD1. This CDR3 has 15 residues. Germline V gene sequence: CDR1 SGHAT, CDR2 FQNNGV. V lost 5 bases and J lost 4; bases outside the gene matches: 7. The CDR3 DNA is TGTGCCAGCAGCGACAGGGGTTCGCGCGGAAACACCATATATTTT. Its protein is CASSDRGSRGNTIYF. Filled out from reference TRBV11-2 and TRBJ1-3, the complete variable domain reads EAGVAQSPRYKIIEKRQSVAFWCNPISGHATLYWYQQILGQGPKLLIQFQNNGVVDDSQLPKDRFSAERLKGVDSTLKIQPAKLEDSAVYLCASSDRGSRGNTIYFGEGSWLTVV.

V usage is TRBV7-2 and J usage is TRBJ1-1; D gene ambiguous. The germline V and J ends were trimmed by 2 bases and 1 base, with 5 bases remaining between them. The CDR3 has 13 amino acids. CDR1 is SGHTA, CDR2 FQGNSA, per germline. Here the CDR3 reads CASSLSSNTEAFF. The DNA of the CDR3 is TGTGCCAGCAGCTTATCCTCGAACACTGAAGCTTTCTTT.

The chain recombines TRBV7-6 with TRBJ2-3, with 9 positions matching TRBD1. The CDR3 covers 15 residues. Per germline, CDR1 SGHVS and CDR2 FNYEAQ. V gave up 5 bases and J gave up 4 bases; unmatched junction bases: 7. The CDR3 DNA sequence: TGTGCCAGCAGCACCGGGACAGGGAGACCAGATACGCAGTATTTT. It encodes CASSTGTGRPDTQYF.

V gene TRBV7-2 combines with J gene TRBJ1-6; the match to TRBD1 covers 9 bases. Germline V lookup: CDR1 SGHTA, CDR2 FQGNSA. This CDR3 has 16 amino acids. V was pared by 2 bases and J by 7 bases, with 6 bases of the junction left unmatched. Here the CDR3 reads CASSLRTGVGNSPLHF. The CDR3 DNA sequence: TGTGCCAGCAGCTTACGGACAGGGGTCGGGAATTCACCCCTCCACTTT.

V and J are TRBV5-4 and TRBJ2-7, with 9 bases aligning to TRBD2. J was trimmed by 0 bases and V by 4 bases; bases with no gene match: 8. Germline loops: CDR1 SGHNT, CDR2 YYREEE (reference sequence). The CDR3 extends over 16 amino acids. CDR3 DNA: TGTGCCAGCAGCACGGGACTAGCCAGAACCTCCTACGAGCAGTACTTC. Amino acid sequence: CASSTGLARTSYEQYF.